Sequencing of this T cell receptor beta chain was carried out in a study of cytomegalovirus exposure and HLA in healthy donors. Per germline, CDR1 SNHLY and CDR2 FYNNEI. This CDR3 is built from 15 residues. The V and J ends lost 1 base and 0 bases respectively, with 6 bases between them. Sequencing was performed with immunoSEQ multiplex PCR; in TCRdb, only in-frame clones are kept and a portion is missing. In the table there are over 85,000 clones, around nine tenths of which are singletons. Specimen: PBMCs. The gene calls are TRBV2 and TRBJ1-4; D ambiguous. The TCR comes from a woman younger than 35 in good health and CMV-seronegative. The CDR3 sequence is CASSEERATNEKLFF. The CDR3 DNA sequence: TGTGCCAGCAGTGAAGAACGGGCAACTAATGAAAAACTGTTTTTT.